These T cell receptor beta chains were read from a single sample in a study of identical twins. TCRdb re-called the 5' RACE reads through MiXCR, storing one row per CDR3 protein. The table records roughly 630,000 distinct CDR3 sequences, just over 7% of them present only once. This sample also appeared in a second study, on yellow fever vaccine responses in identical twins.

Sequences were obtained from PBMCs. These receptors all stem from a woman aged 18-30 years in good health. The CDR3 runs from the conserved cysteine through the conserved F or W. A D gene is named only where the DNA matches it firmly. A row's size may be missing; if present it is once, few, many or a size class.

V	D	J	size	CDR3	DNA
TRBV11-2	TRBD1	TRBJ1-3	few	CASSLVSRGPGNTIYF	TGTGCCAGCAGCTTAGTGAGCAGGGGGCCTGGAAACACCATATATTTT
TRBV6-1	.	TRBJ1-2	.	CASKSRVGDLLGLYGYTF	TGTGCCAGCAAATCACGTGTGGGGGATCTACTTGGCCTCTATGGCTACACCTTC
TRBV7-9	.	TRBJ2-3	.	CASSLSSEADTQYF	TGTGCCAGCAGCTTAAGTAGCGAAGCAGATACGCAGTATTTT
TRBV2	TRBD1	TRBJ2-3	.	CASSVGRGQSNTQYF	TGTGCCAGCAGTGTTGGCAGGGGGCAGTCAAATACGCAGTATTTT
TRBV20-1	.	TRBJ1-1	.	CSAGETGANTEAFF	TGCAGTGCTGGGGAGACGGGGGCGAACACTGAAGCTTTCTTT
TRBV29-1	.	TRBJ2-5	many	CSVEIPGGETQYF	TGCAGCGTTGAGATCCCCGGGGGCGAGACCCAGTACTTC
TRBV12-3/TRBV12-4	TRBD1	TRBJ1-2	many	CASDGTGHGYTF	TGTGCCAGTGATGGGACAGGGCATGGCTACACCTTC
TRBV11-2	.	TRBJ1-1	.	CASSLESGWGAGTEAFF	TGTGCCAGCAGCTTAGAGAGCGGATGGGGCGCGGGCACTGAAGCTTTCTTT
TRBV3-1	TRBD1	TRBJ2-1	many	CASSSQGQGRNEQFF	TGTGCCAGCAGCTCCCAGGGACAGGGGAGGAATGAGCAGTTCTTC
TRBV29-1	.	TRBJ1-3	few	CSVEGSSGNTIYF	TGCAGCGTTGAGGGAAGCTCTGGAAACACCATATATTTT
TRBV5-4	.	TRBJ2-1	many	CASSLAVVRNEQFF	TGTGCCAGCAGCTTGGCCGTGGTGAGGAATGAGCAGTTCTTC
TRBV4-2	.	TRBJ2-5	.	CASSQAGEQETQYF	TGTGCCAGCAGCCAAGCGGGGGAACAAGAGACCCAGTACTTC
TRBV28	TRBD2	TRBJ2-2	many	CASSRLAGVLTGELFF	TGTGCCAGCAGTAGACTAGCGGGAGTTCTGACCGGGGAGCTGTTTTTT
TRBV7-3	.	TRBJ2-5	.	CASSPSKGETQYF	TGTGCCAGCAGCCCATCGAAGGGCGAGACCCAGTACTTC
TRBV7-8	.	TRBJ2-5	.	CASSQQMTQETQYF	TGTGCCAGCAGCCAACAGATGACACAAGAGACCCAGTACTTC
TRBV6-1	.	TRBJ1-1	many	CASSPWGRKNTEAFF	TGTGCCAGCAGCCCCTGGGGCAGGAAGAACACTGAAGCTTTCTTT
TRBV12-3/TRBV12-4	.	TRBJ1-4	many	CASRNSVDEKLFF	TGTGCCAGCAGAAATAGCGTGGATGAAAAACTGTTTTTT
TRBV20-1	.	TRBJ2-1	.	CSAPLRSSYNEQFF	TGCAGTGCTCCCCTCCGGAGCTCCTACAATGAGCAGTTCTTC
TRBV12-3/TRBV12-4	.	TRBJ2-1	few	CASSFRGNSYNEQFF	TGTGCCAGCAGTTTTCGTGGGAACTCCTACAATGAGCAGTTCTTC
TRBV19	.	TRBJ1-1	few	CATKIEGSVNTEAFF	TGTGCCACCAAAATTGAGGGATCGGTGAACACTGAAGCTTTCTTT
TRBV5-1	.	TRBJ2-2	many	CASSLGQFMNTGELFF	TGCGCCAGCAGCCTCGGACAGTTTATGAACACCGGGGAGCTGTTTTTT
TRBV18	TRBD1	TRBJ1-1	.	CASSPTTGGRTEAFF	TGTGCCAGCTCACCAACCACAGGGGGCAGGACTGAAGCTTTCTTT
TRBV11-2	.	TRBJ2-5	many	CASSLGLRGPRDTRHFRETQYF	TGTGCCAGCAGCTTAGGTCTACGGGGCCCCCGGGACACGAGGCACTTTAGGGAGACCCAGTACTTC
TRBV7-3	TRBD2	TRBJ2-3	few	CASSLFGAGDTQYF	TGTGCCAGCAGCTTATTCGGAGCGGGGGATACGCAGTATTTT
TRBV6-1	.	TRBJ1-2	.	CASRQGPGFNYGYTF	TGTGCCAGCAGACAGGGACCGGGCTTCAACTATGGCTACACCTTC
TRBV24-1	TRBD1	TRBJ1-6	.	CATSDPTGEDSPLHF	TGTGCCACCAGTGATCCGACAGGGGAGGATTCACCCCTCCACTTT
TRBV29-1	TRBD2	TRBJ2-5	few	CSVEDEAGIPQETQYF	TGCAGCGTTGAAGACGAAGCGGGGATACCCCAAGAGACCCAGTACTTC
TRBV20-1	.	TRBJ2-1	.	CSARDPDFSYNEQFF	TGCAGTGCTAGAGATCCGGACTTCTCCTACAATGAGCAGTTCTTC
TRBV7-8	TRBD2	TRBJ2-7	.	CASSVGRGAYEQYF	TGTGCCAGCAGCGTGGGGAGGGGAGCCTACGAGCAGTACTTC
TRBV5-4	.	TRBJ2-1	.	CASSFPGSSYNEQFF	TGTGCCAGCAGCTTCCCGGGGAGCTCCTACAATGAGCAGTTCTTC
TRBV18	.	TRBJ1-6	.	CASSPDSSSPLHF	TGTGCCAGCTCACCGGACAGTTCTTCACCCCTCCACTTT
TRBV5-1	.	TRBJ1-2	many	CASSLVGGLQGYTF	TGCGCCAGCAGCTTGGTCGGGGGATTACAAGGCTACACCTTC
TRBV7-2	.	TRBJ2-1	few	CASSFDTNNEQFF	TGTGCCAGCAGCTTTGACACAAACAATGAGCAGTTCTTC
TRBV11-1	TRBD2	TRBJ2-1	many	CASSLYLLAGGRNNEQFF	TGTGCCAGCAGCTTATATCTGCTAGCGGGGGGGCGGAACAATGAGCAGTTCTTC
TRBV27	TRBD1	TRBJ2-7	few	CASSLRDSNYEQYF	TGTGCCAGCAGTTTAAGGGACAGCAACTACGAGCAGTACTTC
TRBV28	.	TRBJ2-2	few	CAGRPGGAGTGELFF	TGTGCCGGCAGACCGGGGGGCGCGGGCACCGGGGAGCTGTTTTTT
TRBV20-1	.	TRBJ2-3	few	CSAKGPTRHGTDTQYF	TGCAGTGCTAAGGGGCCTACTAGGCATGGCACAGATACGCAGTATTTT
TRBV12-3/TRBV12-4	.	TRBJ1-2	few	CASSLAYVQTNYGYTF	TGTGCCAGCAGTTTAGCTTATGTACAAACGAACTATGGCTACACCTTC
TRBV10-3	TRBD1	TRBJ2-2	.	CAISEGTGGLTGELFF	TGTGCCATCAGTGAGGGGACAGGGGGCTTAACCGGGGAGCTGTTTTTT
TRBV5-1	.	TRBJ2-2	.	CASSPRGGGTGELFF	TGCGCCAGCAGCCCTCGAGGGGGTGGCACCGGGGAGCTGTTTTTT
TRBV11-2	TRBD2	TRBJ2-5	.	CASSLKTSGSQETQYF	TGTGCCAGCAGCCTAAAGACTAGCGGCTCTCAAGAGACCCAGTACTTC
TRBV20-1	TRBD1	TRBJ2-1	.	CCARVGSGGLVEQFF	TGCTGTGCTAGAGTGGGGTCAGGGGGCTTGGTTGAGCAGTTCTTC
TRBV11-2	.	TRBJ2-1	few	CASSLIFQGSSYNEQFF	TGTGCCAGCAGCTTAATTTTTCAGGGGAGCTCCTACAATGAGCAGTTCTTC